The source of this T cell receptor beta chain is a study of technical replicates of blood from several donors. After removal of 5 bases from V and 3 bases from J, the junction contained 6 bases not matched to a gene. From germline, CDR1 is SGHAT and CDR2 FQNNGV. The length of the CDR3 is 15 residues. This clone was counted a single time. The repertoire was sequenced with immunoSEQ multiplex PCR; TCRdb's copy has only in-frame clones and lacks some. Here the sample spans tens of thousands of clones, around 94% being singletons. The sequence was collected from a human donor in good health. The specimen was T cells isolated from PBMCs. This chain joins TRBV11-2 and TRBJ1-5; 8 bases match TRBD1. The CDR3 nucleotides read TGTGCCAGCAGCCTTGGACAGGGAGTCAATCAGCCCCAGCATTTT. Translating gives CASSLGQGVNQPQHF. The full variable domain, in which reference TRBV11-2 and TRBJ1-5 provide the parts outside the CDR3, is EAGVAQSPRYKIIEKRQSVAFWCNPISGHATLYWYQQILGQGPKLLIQFQNNGVVDDSQLPKDRFSAERLKGVDSTLKIQPAKLEDSAVYLCASSLGQGVNQPQHFGDGTRLSIL.